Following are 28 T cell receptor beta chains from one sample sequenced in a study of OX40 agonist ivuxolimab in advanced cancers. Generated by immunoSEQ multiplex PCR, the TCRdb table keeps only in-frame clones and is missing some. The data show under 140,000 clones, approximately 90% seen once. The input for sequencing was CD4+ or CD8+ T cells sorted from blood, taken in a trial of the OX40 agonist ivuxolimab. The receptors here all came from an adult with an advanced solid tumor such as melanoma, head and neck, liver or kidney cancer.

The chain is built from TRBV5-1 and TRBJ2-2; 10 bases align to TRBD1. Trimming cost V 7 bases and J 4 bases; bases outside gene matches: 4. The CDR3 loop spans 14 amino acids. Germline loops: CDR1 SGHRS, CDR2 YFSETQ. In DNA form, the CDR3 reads TGCGCCAGCGAGACAGGGGGCGGCACCGGGGAGCTGTTTTTT. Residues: CASETGGGTGELFF.

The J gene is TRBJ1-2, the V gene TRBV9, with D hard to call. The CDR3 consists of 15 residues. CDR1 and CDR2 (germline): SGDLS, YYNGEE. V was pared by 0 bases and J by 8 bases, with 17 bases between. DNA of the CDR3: TGTGCCAGCAGCGTAGGGGCGTCTCTCGCTTTCGGCTACACCTTC. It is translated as CASSVGASLAFGYTF.

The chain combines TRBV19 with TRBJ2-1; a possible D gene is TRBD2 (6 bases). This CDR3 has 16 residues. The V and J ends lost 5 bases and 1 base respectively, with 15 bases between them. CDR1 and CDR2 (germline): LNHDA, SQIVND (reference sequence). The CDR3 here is CASSPRTTRSYNEQFF. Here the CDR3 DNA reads TGTGCCAGTAGTCCAAGGACTACTAGGTCCTACAATGAGCAGTTCTTC.

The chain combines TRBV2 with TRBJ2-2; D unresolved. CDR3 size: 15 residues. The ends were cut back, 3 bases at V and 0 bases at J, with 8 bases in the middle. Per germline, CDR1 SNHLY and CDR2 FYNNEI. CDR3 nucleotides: TGTGCCAGCAGTGAGGAAACAGCGAACACCGGGGAGCTGTTTTTT. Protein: CASSEETANTGELFF.

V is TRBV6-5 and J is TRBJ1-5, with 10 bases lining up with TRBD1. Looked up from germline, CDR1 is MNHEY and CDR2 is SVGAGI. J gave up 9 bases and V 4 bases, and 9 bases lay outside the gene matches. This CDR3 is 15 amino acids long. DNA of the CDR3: TGTGCCAGCAGTTCGGGTGGGACAGGGGACAGGCCCCAGCATTTT. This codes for CASSSGGTGDRPQHF.

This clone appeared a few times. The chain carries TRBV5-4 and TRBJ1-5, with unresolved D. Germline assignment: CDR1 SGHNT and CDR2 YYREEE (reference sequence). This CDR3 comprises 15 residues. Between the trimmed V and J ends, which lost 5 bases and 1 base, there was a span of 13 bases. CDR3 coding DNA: TGTGCCAGCAGTCATCAACCAGACAGCAATCAGCCCCAGCATTTT. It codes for CASSHQPDSNQPQHF.

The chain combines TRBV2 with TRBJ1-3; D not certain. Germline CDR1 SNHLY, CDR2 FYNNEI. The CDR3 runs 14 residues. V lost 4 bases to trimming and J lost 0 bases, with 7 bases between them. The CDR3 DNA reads TGTGCCAGCAGTGTAGAGTTCTCTGGAAACACCATATATTTT. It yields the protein CASSVEFSGNTIYF.

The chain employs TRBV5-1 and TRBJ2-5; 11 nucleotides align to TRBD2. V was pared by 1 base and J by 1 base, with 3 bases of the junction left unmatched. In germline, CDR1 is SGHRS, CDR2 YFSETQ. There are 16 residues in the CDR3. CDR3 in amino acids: CASSLSLAGGQETQYF. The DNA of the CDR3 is TGCGCCAGCAGCTTGTCGCTAGCGGGGGGCCAAGAGACCCAGTACTTC.

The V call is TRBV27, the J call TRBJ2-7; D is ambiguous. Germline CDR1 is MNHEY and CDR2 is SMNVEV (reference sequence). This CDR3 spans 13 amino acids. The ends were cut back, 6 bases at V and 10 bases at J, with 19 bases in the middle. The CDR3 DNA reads TGTGCCAGCAGCCGGAGAGGATCAGGATTACAGTACTTC. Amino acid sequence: CASSRRGSGLQYF.

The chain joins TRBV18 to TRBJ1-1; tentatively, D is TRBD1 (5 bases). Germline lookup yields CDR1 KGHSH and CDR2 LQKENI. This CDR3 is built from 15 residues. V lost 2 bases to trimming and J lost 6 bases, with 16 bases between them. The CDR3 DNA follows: TGTGCCAGCTCACCAGTGGGCCAGGGCCCCGCTGAAGCTTTCTTT. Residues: CASSPVGQGPAEAFF.

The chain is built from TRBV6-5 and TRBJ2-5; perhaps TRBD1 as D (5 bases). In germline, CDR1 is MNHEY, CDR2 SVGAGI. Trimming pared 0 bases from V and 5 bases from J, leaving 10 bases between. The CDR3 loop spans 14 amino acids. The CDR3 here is CASSYSENRETQYF. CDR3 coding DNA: TGTGCCAGCAGTTACTCCGAAAACAGGGAGACCCAGTACTTC.

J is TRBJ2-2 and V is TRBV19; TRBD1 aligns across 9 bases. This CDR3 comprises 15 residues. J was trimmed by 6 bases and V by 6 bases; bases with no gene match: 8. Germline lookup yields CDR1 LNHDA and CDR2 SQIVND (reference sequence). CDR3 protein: CASRTGQGNAGELFF. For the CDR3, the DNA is TGTGCCAGTAGAACGGGACAGGGTAACGCCGGGGAGCTGTTTTTT. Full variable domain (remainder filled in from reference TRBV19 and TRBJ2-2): DGGITQSPKYLFRKEGQNVTLSCEQNLNHDAMYWYRQDPGQGLRLIYYSQIVNDFQKGDIAEGYSVSREKKESFPLTVTSAQKNPTAFYLCASRTGQGNAGELFFGEGSRLTVL.

The CDR3 nucleotides read TGTGCCACCTCACCCGCAGGGGGCTATGGCTACACCTTC. Its protein product is CATSPAGGYGYTF. The chain has TRBV19 and TRBJ1-2; TRBD1 aligns across 7 bases. With 10 bases clipped from V and 4 bases from J, the junction kept 9 bases outside the gene matches. The CDR3 covers 13 residues. Germline values: CDR1 LNHDA, CDR2 SQIVND (reference sequence). Full variable domain (outside the CDR3, taken from reference TRBV19 and TRBJ1-2): DGGITQSPKYLFRKEGQNVTLSCEQNLNHDAMYWYRQDPGQGLRLIYYSQIVNDFQKGDIAEGYSVSREKKESFPLTVTSAQKNPTAFYLCATSPAGGYGYTFGSGTRLTVV.

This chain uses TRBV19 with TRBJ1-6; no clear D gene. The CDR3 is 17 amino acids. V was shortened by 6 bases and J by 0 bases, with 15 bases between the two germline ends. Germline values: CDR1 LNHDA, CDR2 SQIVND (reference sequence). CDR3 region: CASSTSGESSYNSPLHF. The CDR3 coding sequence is TGTGCCAGTAGCACATCCGGTGAGAGCTCCTATAATTCACCCCTCCACTTT.

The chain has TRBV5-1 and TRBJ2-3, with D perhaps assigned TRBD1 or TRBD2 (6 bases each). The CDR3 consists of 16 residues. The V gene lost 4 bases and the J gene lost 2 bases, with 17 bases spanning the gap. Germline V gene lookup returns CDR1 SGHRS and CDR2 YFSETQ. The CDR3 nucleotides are TGCGCCAGCAGCGGGGGCCGCCGGACTAACACAGATACGCAGTATTTT. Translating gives CASSGGRRTNTDTQYF.

CDR3 sequence: CASSFGSGYGEQFF. CDR3 DNA sequence: TGTGCCAGCAGCTTTGGTTCAGGGTACGGTGAGCAGTTCTTC. The gene calls are TRBV7-8 and TRBJ2-1, with a possible D match to TRBD1 (5 bases). The CDR3 is 14 amino acids. V lost 3 bases and J lost 9, with 15 bases in between. The germline CDR1 and CDR2 sequences are SGHVS and FQNEAQ.

CDR3 nucleotides: TGTGCCAGCAGCCCCGACAGGACCTACGAGCAGTACTTC. As protein: CASSPDRTYEQYF. The genes are TRBV11-2 and TRBJ2-7; possibly TRBD1 for D (6 bases). Germline V gene sequence: CDR1 SGHAT, CDR2 FQNNGV. The CDR3 runs 13 residues. V dropped 5 bases and J dropped 2 bases, with 10 bases sitting between them.

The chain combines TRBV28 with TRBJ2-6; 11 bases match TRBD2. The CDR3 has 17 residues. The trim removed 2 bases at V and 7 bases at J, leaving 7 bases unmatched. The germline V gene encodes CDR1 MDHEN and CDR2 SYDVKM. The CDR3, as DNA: TGTGCCAGCAGTTTACTAGCGGGAGGCCTAGGAGCCAACGTCCTGACTTTC. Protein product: CASSLLAGGLGANVLTF.

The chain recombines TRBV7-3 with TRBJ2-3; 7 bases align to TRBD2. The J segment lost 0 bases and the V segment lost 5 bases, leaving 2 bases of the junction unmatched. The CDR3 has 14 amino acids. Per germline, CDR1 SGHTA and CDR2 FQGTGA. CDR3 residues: CASSVGGSTDTQYF. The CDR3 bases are TGTGCCAGCAGCGTCGGGGGGAGCACAGATACGCAGTATTTT.

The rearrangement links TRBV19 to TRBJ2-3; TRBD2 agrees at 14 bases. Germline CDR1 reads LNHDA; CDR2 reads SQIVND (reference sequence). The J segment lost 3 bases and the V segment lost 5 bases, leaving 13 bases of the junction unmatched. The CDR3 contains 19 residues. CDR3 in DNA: TGTGCCAGTAGTGCGGCCTCAGGGACTAGCGGGAGTGGGACAGATACGCAGTATTTT. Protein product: CASSAASGTSGSGTDTQYF.

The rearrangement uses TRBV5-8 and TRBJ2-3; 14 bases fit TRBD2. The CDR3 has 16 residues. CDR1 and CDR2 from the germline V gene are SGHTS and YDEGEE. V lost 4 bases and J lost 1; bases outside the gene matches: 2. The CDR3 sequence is CASSPGLAGGTDTQYF. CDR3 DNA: TGTGCCAGCAGCCCGGGACTAGCGGGGGGCACAGATACGCAGTATTTT.

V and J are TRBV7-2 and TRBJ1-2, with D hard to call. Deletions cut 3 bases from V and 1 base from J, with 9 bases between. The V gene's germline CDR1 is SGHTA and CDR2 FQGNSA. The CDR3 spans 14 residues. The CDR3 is CASSFDLFNYGYTF. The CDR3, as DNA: TGTGCCAGCAGCTTTGACCTTTTTAACTATGGCTACACCTTC.

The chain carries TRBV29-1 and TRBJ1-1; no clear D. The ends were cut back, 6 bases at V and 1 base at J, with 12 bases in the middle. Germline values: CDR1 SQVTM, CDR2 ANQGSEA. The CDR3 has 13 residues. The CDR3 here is CSVDRVANTEAFF. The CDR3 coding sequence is TGCAGCGTGGATCGGGTGGCGAACACTGAAGCTTTCTTT.

The CDR3 loop reads CASAITWRGSTDTQYF. CDR3 nucleotides: TGTGCCAGTGCCATCACATGGCGGGGAAGCACAGATACGCAGTATTTT. J is TRBJ2-3 and V is TRBV2; D possibly corresponds to TRBD2 (6 bases). The CDR3 covers 16 residues. The germline gives CDR1 SNHLY, CDR2 FYNNEI. Trimming pared 9 bases from V and 0 bases from J, leaving 19 bases between.

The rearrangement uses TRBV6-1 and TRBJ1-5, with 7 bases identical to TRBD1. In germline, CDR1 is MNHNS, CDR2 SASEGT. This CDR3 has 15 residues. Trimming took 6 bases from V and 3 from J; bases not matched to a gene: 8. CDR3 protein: CASRYTGAYNQPQHF. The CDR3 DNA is TGTGCCAGCAGGTACACAGGGGCCTACAATCAGCCCCAGCATTTT.

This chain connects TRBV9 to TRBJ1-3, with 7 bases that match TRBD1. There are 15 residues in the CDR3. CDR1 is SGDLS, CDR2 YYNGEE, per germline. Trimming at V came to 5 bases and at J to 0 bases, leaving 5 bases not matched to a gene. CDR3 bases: TGTGCCAGCAGGTCGGGACAGAACTCTGGAAACACCATATATTTT. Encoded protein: CASRSGQNSGNTIYF.

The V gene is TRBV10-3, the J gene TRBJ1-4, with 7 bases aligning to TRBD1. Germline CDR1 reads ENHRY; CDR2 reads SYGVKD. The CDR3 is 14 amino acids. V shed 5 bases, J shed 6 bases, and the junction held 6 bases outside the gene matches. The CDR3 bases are TGTGCCATCAGTCAAAGGGGGCGCGATGAAAAACTGTTTTTT. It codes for CAISQRGRDEKLFF.

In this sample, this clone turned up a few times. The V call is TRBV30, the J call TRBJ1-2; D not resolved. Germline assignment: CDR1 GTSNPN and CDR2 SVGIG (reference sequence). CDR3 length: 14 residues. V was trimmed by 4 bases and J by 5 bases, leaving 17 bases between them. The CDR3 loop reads CAWKARTRRYGYTF. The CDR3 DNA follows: TGTGCCTGGAAAGCCAGGACGCGAAGATATGGCTACACCTTC.